Following are 21 T cell receptor beta chains from one sample sequenced in a study of cytomegalovirus exposure and HLA in healthy donors. The repertoire was sequenced with immunoSEQ multiplex PCR; TCRdb's copy has only in-frame clones and lacks some. The sample carries roughly 140,000 clones, around nine tenths recorded once. The sequencing sample was made of PBMCs. These receptors were taken from a man aged 18-30 years in good health and CMV-seropositive.

V is TRBV5-4 and J is TRBJ2-7; D uncertain. The V end was cut by 3 bases, the J end by 4 bases, with 2 bases between. This CDR3 region has 10 residues. Germline V gene sequence: CDR1 SGHNT, CDR2 YYREEE (reference sequence). CDR3 sequence (DNA): TGTGCCAGCAGCTCGTACGAGCAGTACTTC. Amino acid sequence: CASSSYEQYF.

The table lists this clone with a count of one. The V and J genes are TRBV2 and TRBJ2-7; D remains unclear. The CDR3 has 12 residues. V was trimmed by 6 bases and J by 6 bases, leaving 12 bases between them. Germline CDR1 and CDR2: SNHLY and FYNNEI. The CDR3 nucleotides read TGTGCCAGCAGGAGGAACCCCGGCGAGCAGTACTTC. This translates into CASRRNPGEQYF.

J is TRBJ1-2 and V is TRBV27; possibly TRBD1 for D (6 bases). The germline V gene encodes CDR1 MNHEY and CDR2 SMNVEV (reference sequence). This CDR3 region has 15 residues. The ends were cut back, 5 bases at V and 5 bases at J, with 18 bases in the middle. CDR3 bases: TGTGCCAGCAGTCCAACCTTTACAGGGATTTATGGCTACACCTTC. Translating gives CASSPTFTGIYGYTF.

The rearrangement uses TRBV10-1 and TRBJ1-1; D is perhaps TRBD1 (5 bases). The CDR3 extends over 13 amino acids. V was pared by 3 bases and J by 1 base, with 6 bases between. Germline V lookup: CDR1 WNHNN, CDR2 SYGVQD (reference sequence). CDR3 sequence: CASSDRENTEAFF. The CDR3 DNA follows: TGCGCCAGCAGTGACAGGGAGAACACTGAAGCTTTCTTT.

This clone was counted a single time. This chain links TRBV5-6 with TRBJ1-4; 7 bases are a match to TRBD1. This CDR3 comprises 16 residues. J lost 8 bases, V lost 0 bases, and 10 bases had no gene match. The V gene's germline CDR1 is SGHDT and CDR2 YYEEEE. Here the CDR3 reads CASSLEGAGLGEKLFF. CDR3 bases: TGTGCCAGCAGCTTGGAGGGGGCAGGGTTAGGCGAAAAACTGTTTTTT.

The CDR3 loop reads CASSDGLAGTYEQYF. Here the CDR3 DNA reads TGTGCCAGCAGTGACGGGCTAGCGGGAACCTACGAGCAGTACTTC. The J gene is TRBJ2-7, the V gene TRBV2; 9 positions match TRBD2. Germline trimming cut 3 bases from V and 2 bases from J; bases unmatched to any gene: 5. This CDR3 has 15 amino acids. CDR1 and CDR2 from the germline V gene are SNHLY and FYNNEI.

CDR3: CASSEIRSSTDTQYF. The DNA of the CDR3 is TGTGCCAGCAGCGAGATCCGTTCGAGCACAGATACGCAGTATTTT. This rearrangement joins TRBV4-2 to TRBJ2-3, with D unclear. The CDR3 has 15 residues. V was pared by 5 bases and J by 0 bases, with 12 bases between. Germline-derived CDR1 and CDR2 are LGHNA and YNFKEQ.

The genes are TRBV13 and TRBJ2-5; TRBD1 might be the D (7 bases). The CDR3 sequence is 16 residues long. Germline assignment: CDR1 PRHDT and CDR2 FYEKMQ (reference sequence). The ends were cut back, 1 base at V and 2 bases at J, with 14 bases in the middle. In DNA, the CDR3 is TGTGCCAGCAGCTTAGAAGCCAGGGGGGAGCAAGAGACCCAGTACTTC. Its translation: CASSLEARGEQETQYF.

V and J are TRBV5-1 and TRBJ2-5, with D possibly being TRBD1 (6 bases). The length of the CDR3 is 15 residues. Germline V gives CDR1 SGHRS, CDR2 YFSETQ. V was pared by 3 bases and J by 2 bases, with 14 bases between. CDR3 region: CASSSGGRVQETQYF. The CDR3 nucleotides read TGCGCCAGCAGCTCTGGGGGCCGGGTACAAGAGACCCAGTACTTC.

The chain carries TRBV10-1 and TRBJ1-2, with 7 bases aligning to TRBD1. The trim removed 4 bases at V and 5 bases at J, leaving 4 bases unmatched. The CDR3 extends over 13 amino acids. The V gene's germline CDR1 is WNHNN and CDR2 SYGVQD (reference sequence). In DNA form, the CDR3 reads TGCGCCAGCAGTGCTGACAGGGTGTATGGCTACACCTTC. Protein product: CASSADRVYGYTF.

V is TRBV30 and J is TRBJ1-6, with D tentatively TRBD1 (5 bases). The germline V gene encodes CDR1 GTSNPN and CDR2 SVGIG (reference sequence). V was cut by 3 bases and J by 2 bases, with 11 bases left in between. The CDR3 has 15 amino acids. CDR3 sequence (DNA): TGTGCCTGGAGAAGGGGCTTCACCTATAATTCACCCCTCCACTTT. Amino acids: CAWRRGFTYNSPLHF.

This clone was seen only once. The chain uses TRBV7-9 and TRBJ2-2; TRBD2 agrees at 15 bases. CDR1 is SEHNR, CDR2 FQNEAQ, per germline (reference sequence). This CDR3 comprises 17 residues. The trim removed 5 bases at V and 7 bases at J, leaving 8 bases unmatched. The CDR3 nucleotides read TGTGCCAGCAGCGCTGGGACTAGCGGGAGGAGGCACGGGGAGCTGTTTTTT. This encodes CASSAGTSGRRHGELFF.

V gene TRBV9 combines with J gene TRBJ1-3; D not certain. The V end was cut by 2 bases, the J end by 8 bases, with 14 bases between. The CDR3 sequence is 14 residues long. Germline CDR1 reads SGDLS; CDR2 reads YYNGEE. In DNA form, the CDR3 reads TGTGCCAGCAGCGTGGATAACAGCTTAGACACCATATATTTT. The encoded protein is CASSVDNSLDTIYF.

The chain recombines TRBV7-3 with TRBJ2-1, with 7 bases identical to TRBD1. The CDR3 loop spans 16 amino acids. Germline V gene data show CDR1 as SGHTA and CDR2 as FQGTGA. Trimming at V came to 5 bases and at J to 1 base, leaving 8 bases not matched to a gene. The CDR3 spells CASSRQTTGSYNEQFF. The CDR3, as DNA: TGTGCCAGCAGCCGACAAACGACAGGGTCCTACAATGAGCAGTTCTTC.

J is TRBJ1-1 and V is TRBV10-2, with 9 bases aligning to TRBD1. The germline V gene encodes CDR1 WSHSY and CDR2 SAAADI. V lost 3 bases to trimming and J lost 4 bases; unmatched junction nucleotides: 9. CDR3 size: 16 residues. CDR3 in amino acids: CASSDFTTGGGTEAFF. CDR3 sequence (DNA): TGCGCCAGCAGTGACTTCACGACAGGGGGTGGCACTGAAGCTTTCTTT.

This clone was detected once. The chain couples TRBV15 to TRBJ1-2; D not resolved. V dropped 0 bases and J dropped 4 bases, with 9 bases sitting between them. This CDR3 region has 14 residues. Germline V gene sequence: CDR1 LNHNV, CDR2 YYDKDF (reference sequence). CDR3: CATSRDRISYGYTF. CDR3 bases: TGTGCCACCAGCAGAGACAGGATTAGCTATGGCTACACCTTC.

The chain combines TRBV6-1 with TRBJ2-3, with TRBD2 matching over 9 bases. The CDR3 extends over 15 amino acids. CDR1 is MNHNS and CDR2 is SASEGT in the germline V gene. J was trimmed by 6 bases and V by 3 bases; bases with no gene match: 7. CDR3 nucleotides: TGTGCCAGCAGTGAGGCTAGCGGGACTCGCGATACGCAGTATTTT. Residues: CASSEASGTRDTQYF.

The chain recombines TRBV10-2 with TRBJ2-7, with 7 bases aligning to TRBD2. The CDR3 is made up of 16 amino acids. J lost 6 bases, V lost 6 bases, and 17 bases had no gene match. Germline V gene lookup returns CDR1 WSHSY and CDR2 SAAADI. For the CDR3, the DNA is TGCGCCAGCAGGATGGGACCAGGACTAGGTTCTCGCGAGCAGTACTTC. This gives the protein CASRMGPGLGSREQYF.

V usage is TRBV5-1 and J usage is TRBJ1-4; 7 bases map to TRBD1. The CDR3 spans 14 residues. The germline CDR1 and CDR2 sequences are SGHRS and YFSETQ. Unmatched junction bases numbered 5, after V lost 2 bases and J lost 7 bases. In nucleotides, the CDR3 is TGCGCCAGCAGCTTTGACAGGGCGGGTGAAAAACTGTTTTTT. This gives the protein CASSFDRAGEKLFF.

The chain couples TRBV6-4 to TRBJ1-2; no clear D gene. CDR1 MRHNA and CDR2 SNTAGT come from the germline V gene. This CDR3 has 12 residues. V was cut by 2 bases and J by 10 bases, with 11 bases left in between. For the CDR3, the DNA is TGTGCCAGCAGTGACGACACGCCAAACTACACCTTC. Its translation is CASSDDTPNYTF.

This chain connects TRBV11-2 to TRBJ2-1; D is perhaps TRBD2 (6 bases). Trimming cost V 1 base and J 4 bases, with 14 bases left between them. This CDR3 is built from 16 residues. Germline CDR1 SGHAT, CDR2 FQNNGV. The CDR3, as DNA: TGTGCCAGCAGCTTAGGGTTTGCGGGATGGTACAATGAGCAGTTCTTC. Protein sequence: CASSLGFAGWYNEQFF.